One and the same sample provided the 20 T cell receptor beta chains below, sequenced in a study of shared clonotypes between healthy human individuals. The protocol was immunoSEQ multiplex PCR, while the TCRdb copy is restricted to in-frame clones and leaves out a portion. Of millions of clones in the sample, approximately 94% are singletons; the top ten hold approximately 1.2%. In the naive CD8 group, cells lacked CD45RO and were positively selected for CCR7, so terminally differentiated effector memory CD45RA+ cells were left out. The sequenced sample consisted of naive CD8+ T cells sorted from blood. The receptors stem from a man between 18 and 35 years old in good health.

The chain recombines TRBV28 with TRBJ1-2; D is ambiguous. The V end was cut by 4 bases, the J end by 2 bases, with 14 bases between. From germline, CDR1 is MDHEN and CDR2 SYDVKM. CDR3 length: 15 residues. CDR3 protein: CASSSDRSRNYGYTF. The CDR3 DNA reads TGTGCCAGCAGTTCGGACCGATCACGGAACTATGGCTACACCTTC.

CDR3: CASSLVEPSYNSPLHF. CDR3 bases: TGTGCCAGCAGCTTAGTAGAGCCCTCCTATAATTCACCCCTCCACTTT. The rearrangement joins TRBV7-9 to TRBJ1-6; D remains ambiguous. CDR3 size: 16 residues. The germline gives CDR1 SEHNR, CDR2 FQNEAQ (reference sequence). Between the trimmed V and J ends, which lost 1 base and 0 bases, there was a span of 7 bases.

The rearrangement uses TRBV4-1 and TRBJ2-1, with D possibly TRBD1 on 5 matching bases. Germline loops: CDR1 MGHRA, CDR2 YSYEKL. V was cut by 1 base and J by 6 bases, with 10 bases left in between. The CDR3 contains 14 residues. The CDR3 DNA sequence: TGCGCCAGCAGCCAAGGCGTGGGGCCCAATGAGCAGTTCTTC. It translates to CASSQGVGPNEQFF.

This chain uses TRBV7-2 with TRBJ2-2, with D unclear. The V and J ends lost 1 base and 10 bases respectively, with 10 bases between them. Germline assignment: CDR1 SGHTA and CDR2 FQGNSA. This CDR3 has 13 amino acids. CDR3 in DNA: TGTGCCAGCAGCTTAGGTACCAAGCCGGAGCTGTTTTTT. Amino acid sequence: CASSLGTKPELFF.

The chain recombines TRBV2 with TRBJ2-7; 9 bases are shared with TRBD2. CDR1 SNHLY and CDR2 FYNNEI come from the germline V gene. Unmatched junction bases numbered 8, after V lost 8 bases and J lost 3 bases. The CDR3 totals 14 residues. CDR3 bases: TGTGCCAGCGAGGGTAGCGGGAGTCACTACGAGCAGTACTTC. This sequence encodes CASEGSGSHYEQYF.

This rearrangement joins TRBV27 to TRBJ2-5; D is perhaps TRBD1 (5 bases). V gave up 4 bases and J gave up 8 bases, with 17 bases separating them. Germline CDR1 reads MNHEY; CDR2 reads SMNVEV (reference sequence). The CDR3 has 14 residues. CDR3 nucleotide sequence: TGTGCCAGCAGTTCCTTGGACAATTACGATACCCAGTACTTC. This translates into CASSSLDNYDTQYF.

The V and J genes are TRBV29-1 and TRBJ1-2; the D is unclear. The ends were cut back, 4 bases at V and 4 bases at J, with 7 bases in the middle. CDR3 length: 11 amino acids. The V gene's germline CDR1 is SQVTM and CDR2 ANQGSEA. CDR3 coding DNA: TGCAGCGTTGTAGGGAGCTATGGCTACACCTTC. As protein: CSVVGSYGYTF.

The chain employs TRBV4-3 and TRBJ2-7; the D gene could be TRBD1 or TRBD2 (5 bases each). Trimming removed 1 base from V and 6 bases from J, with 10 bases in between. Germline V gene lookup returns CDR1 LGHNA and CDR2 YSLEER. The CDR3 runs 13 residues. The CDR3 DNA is TGCGCCAGCAGCCAAGCGAGAGGGACCGAGCAGTACTTC. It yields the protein CASSQARGTEQYF.

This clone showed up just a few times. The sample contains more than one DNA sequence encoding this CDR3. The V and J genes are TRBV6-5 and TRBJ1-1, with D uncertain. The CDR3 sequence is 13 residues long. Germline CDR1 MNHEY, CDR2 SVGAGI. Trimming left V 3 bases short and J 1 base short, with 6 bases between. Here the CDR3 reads CASSYRGNTEAFF. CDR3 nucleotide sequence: TGTGCCAGCAGTTATCGGGGGAACACTGAAGCTTTCTTT.

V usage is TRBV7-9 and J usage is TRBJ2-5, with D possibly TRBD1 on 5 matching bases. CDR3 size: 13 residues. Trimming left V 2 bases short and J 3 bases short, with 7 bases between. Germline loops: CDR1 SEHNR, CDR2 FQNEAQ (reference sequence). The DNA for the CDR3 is TGTGCCAGCAGCTTATTACAGGAAGAGACCCAGTACTTC. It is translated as CASSLLQEETQYF.

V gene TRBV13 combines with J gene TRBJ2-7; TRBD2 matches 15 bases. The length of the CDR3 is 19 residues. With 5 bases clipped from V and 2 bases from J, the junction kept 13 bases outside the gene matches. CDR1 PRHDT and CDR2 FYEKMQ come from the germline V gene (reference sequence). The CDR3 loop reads CASSLTLGLAGGTPYEQYF. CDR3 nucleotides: TGTGCCAGCAGCCTCACGTTGGGACTAGCGGGAGGTACCCCCTACGAGCAGTACTTC.

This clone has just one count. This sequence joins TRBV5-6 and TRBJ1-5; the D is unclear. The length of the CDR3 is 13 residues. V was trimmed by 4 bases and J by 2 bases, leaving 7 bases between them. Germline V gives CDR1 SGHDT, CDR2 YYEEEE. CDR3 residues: CASSGMGNQPQHF. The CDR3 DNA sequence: TGTGCCAGCAGCGGTATGGGCAATCAGCCCCAGCATTTT.

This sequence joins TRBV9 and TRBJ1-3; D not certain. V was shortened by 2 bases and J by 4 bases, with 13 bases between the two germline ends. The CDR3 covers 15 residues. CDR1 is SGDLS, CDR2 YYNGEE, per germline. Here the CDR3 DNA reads TGTGCCAGCAGCGTTAGCTGGAGCTTAGGAAACACCATATATTTT. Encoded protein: CASSVSWSLGNTIYF.

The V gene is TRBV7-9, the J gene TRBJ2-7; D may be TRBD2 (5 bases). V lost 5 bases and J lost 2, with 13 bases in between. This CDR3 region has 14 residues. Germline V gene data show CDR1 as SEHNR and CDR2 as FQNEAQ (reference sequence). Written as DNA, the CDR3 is TGTGCCAGCAGCATAGAGGGCAGCACCTACGAGCAGTACTTC. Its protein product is CASSIEGSTYEQYF.

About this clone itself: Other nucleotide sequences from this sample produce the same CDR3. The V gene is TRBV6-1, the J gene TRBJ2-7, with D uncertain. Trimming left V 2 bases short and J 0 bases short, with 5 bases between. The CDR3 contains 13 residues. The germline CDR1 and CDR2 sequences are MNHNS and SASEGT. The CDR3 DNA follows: TGTGCCAGCAGTGAAACCCTCTCCTACGAGCAGTACTTC. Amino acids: CASSETLSYEQYF.

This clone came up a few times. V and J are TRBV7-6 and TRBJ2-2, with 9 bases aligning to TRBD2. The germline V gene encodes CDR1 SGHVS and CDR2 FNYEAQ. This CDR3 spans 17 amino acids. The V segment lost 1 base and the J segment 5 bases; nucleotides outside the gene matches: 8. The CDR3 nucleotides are TGTGCCAGCAGCTTAGGACGGAGTGGACTAGCGACCGGGGAGCTGTTTTTT. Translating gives CASSLGRSGLATGELFF.

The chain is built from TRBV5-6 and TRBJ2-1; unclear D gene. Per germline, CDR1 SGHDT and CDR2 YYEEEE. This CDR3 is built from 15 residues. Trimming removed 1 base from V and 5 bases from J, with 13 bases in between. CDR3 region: CASSLFLLIHNEQFF. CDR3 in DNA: TGTGCCAGCAGCTTGTTCCTCCTGATTCACAATGAGCAGTTCTTC.

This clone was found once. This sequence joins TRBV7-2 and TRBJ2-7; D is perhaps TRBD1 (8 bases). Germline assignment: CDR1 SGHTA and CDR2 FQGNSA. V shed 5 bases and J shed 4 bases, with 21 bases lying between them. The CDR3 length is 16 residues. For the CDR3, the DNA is TGTGCCAGCAGCACGACAGGGGAGGGAAGGGGTTACGAGCAGTACTTC. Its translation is CASSTTGEGRGYEQYF.

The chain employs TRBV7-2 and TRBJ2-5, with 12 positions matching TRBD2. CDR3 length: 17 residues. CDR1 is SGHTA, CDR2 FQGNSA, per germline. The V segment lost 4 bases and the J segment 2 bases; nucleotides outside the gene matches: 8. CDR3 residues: CASSYWLAGGDQETQYF. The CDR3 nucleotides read TGTGCCAGCAGCTATTGGCTAGCGGGAGGGGATCAAGAGACCCAGTACTTC.

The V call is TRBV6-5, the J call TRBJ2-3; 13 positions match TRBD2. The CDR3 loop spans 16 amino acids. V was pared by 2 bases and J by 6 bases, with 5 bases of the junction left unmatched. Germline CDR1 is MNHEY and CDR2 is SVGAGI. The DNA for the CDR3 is TGTGCCAGCAGTTACGGGACTAGCGGGGCATTCGATACGCAGTATTTT. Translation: CASSYGTSGAFDTQYF.